Shown below are 13 T cell receptor beta chains from a single sample sequenced in a study of blood T cell repertoires in COVID-19. Measured with immunoSEQ multiplex PCR; TCRdb has only the in-frame clones, and not every one. The data show around 200,000 clones, approximately 90% seen once. Sample: peripheral blood. These receptors were collected from a man aged 45-65 years with acute or convalescent COVID-19.

V gene TRBV9 combines with J gene TRBJ1-4, with 7 positions matching TRBD1. The CDR3 consists of 14 residues. Looked up from germline, CDR1 is SGDLS and CDR2 is YYNGEE. The V and J ends lost 4 bases and 4 bases, in that order; junction bases with no gene match: 4. CDR3 sequence (DNA): TGTGCCAGCAGCACAGGACAGGTTAATGAAAAACTGTTTTTT. Its translation is CASSTGQVNEKLFF.

This clone was found once. V gene TRBV12-3 or TRBV12-4 combines with J gene TRBJ2-5; TRBD2 agrees at 7 bases. Germline trimming cut 9 bases from V and 1 base from J; bases unmatched to any gene: 5. CDR3 length equals 13 residues. Here the CDR3 reads CASRRGVQETQYF. The CDR3 DNA follows: TGTGCCAGTAGACGGGGGGTCCAAGAGACCCAGTACTTC.

With respect to this clone: In the same sample, other DNA sequences code for this CDR3. The gene calls are TRBV20-1 and TRBJ2-3; D gene ambiguous. Germline V CDR1 and CDR2: DFQATT, SNEGSKA (reference sequence). V lost 6 bases and J lost 1, with 5 bases in between. This CDR3 region has 11 residues. CDR3 coding DNA: TGCAGTGCCCCCGGCACAGATACGCAGTATTTT. This translates into CSAPGTDTQYF.

The chain has TRBV6-4 and TRBJ2-3; D possibly corresponds to TRBD1 (6 bases). There are 14 residues in the CDR3. V gave up 8 bases and J gave up 4 bases, with 16 bases separating them. Per the germline V gene, CDR1 is MRHNA and CDR2 is SNTAGT. DNA of the CDR3: TGTGCCAGCCGAATCGTAGAGGGGGCAGATACGCAGTATTTT. Its translation is CASRIVEGADTQYF.

The chain is built from TRBV25-1 and TRBJ2-1, with TRBD1 matching 12 bases. The CDR3 extends over 16 amino acids. The V gene end was trimmed by 2 bases and the J gene end by 8 bases; junction bases not matched to a gene: 7. Germline lookup yields CDR1 MGHDK and CDR2 SYGVNS. The CDR3 nucleotides are TGTGCCAGCAGTGAACGGGGGGACAGGGGGCTTTATGAGCAGTTCTTC. This codes for CASSERGDRGLYEQFF. The full variable domain, its missing parts supplied by reference TRBV25-1 and TRBJ2-1, is EADIYQTPRYLVIGTGKKITLECSQTMGHDKMYWYQQDPGMELHLIHYSYGVNSTEKGDLSSESTVSRIRTEHFPLTLESARPSHTSQYLCASSERGDRGLYEQFFGPGTRLTVL.

This chain connects TRBV6-5 to TRBJ1-2; 7 bases agree with TRBD1. This CDR3 region has 13 residues. Trimming at V came to 6 bases and at J to 3 bases, leaving 4 bases not matched to a gene. Germline V lookup: CDR1 MNHEY, CDR2 SVGAGI. CDR3: CASRTTGDYGYTF. The CDR3 nucleotides read TGTGCCAGCAGGACCACAGGGGACTATGGCTACACCTTC.

The count of this clone is one. The rearrangement links TRBV4-1 to TRBJ1-1; D is unresolved. Germline CDR1 reads MGHRA; CDR2 reads YSYEKL. V shed 0 bases and J shed 1 base, with 6 bases lying between them. The CDR3 spans 14 residues. CDR3 region: CASSQDPGNTEAFF. The CDR3 DNA is TGCGCCAGCAGCCAAGATCCCGGGAACACTGAAGCTTTCTTT.

This clone was counted a single time. V is TRBV2 and J is TRBJ1-2; D is perhaps TRBD1 (6 bases). The germline V gene encodes CDR1 SNHLY and CDR2 FYNNEI. The CDR3 is 14 residues long. V was cut by 7 bases and J by 2 bases, with 14 bases left in between. CDR3 in DNA: TGTGCCAGCAAAATCGGACAGACCAACTATGGCTACACCTTC. It specifies CASKIGQTNYGYTF.

This chain links TRBV6-1 with TRBJ1-1; 8 bases are a match to TRBD1. The CDR3 covers 16 residues. With 3 bases clipped from V and 4 bases from J, the junction kept 10 bases outside the gene matches. The germline V gene encodes CDR1 MNHNS and CDR2 SASEGT. DNA of the CDR3: TGTGCCAGCAGTGATCGGCAGGGGGCGGCGCTCACTGAAGCTTTCTTT. Translated, it gives CASSDRQGAALTEAFF.

The chain recombines TRBV28 with TRBJ2-5; 7 bases are a match to TRBD2. The CDR3 is made up of 16 amino acids. The germline gives CDR1 MDHEN, CDR2 SYDVKM. Trimming removed 5 bases from V and 1 base from J; junction bases left unmatched: 10. The CDR3 sequence: CASSAGAAVPQETQYF. DNA of the CDR3: TGTGCCAGCAGTGCGGGAGCGGCAGTGCCCCAAGAGACCCAGTACTTC.

Points on this clone: Other DNA sequences in the sample encode the same CDR3. The CDR3 spells CASSPQGATEAFF. The CDR3 coding sequence is TGTGCCAGCTCACCGCAGGGGGCCACTGAAGCTTTCTTT. V is TRBV18 and J is TRBJ1-1, with 8 nucleotides matching TRBD1. Germline assignment: CDR1 KGHSH and CDR2 LQKENI. With V trimmed by 3 bases and J by 4 bases, 1 base remained unmatched. This CDR3 is built from 13 residues.

This chain uses TRBV19 with TRBJ2-1, with 8 bases identical to TRBD2. V gave up 1 base and J gave up 6 bases; unmatched junction bases: 5. Germline CDR1 reads LNHDA; CDR2 reads SQIVND (reference sequence). This CDR3 region has 15 residues. The CDR3 nucleotides are TGTGCCAGTAGTATAGGCCCGGGGGGGGGCAATGAGCAGTTCTTC. Protein sequence: CASSIGPGGGNEQFF.

This clone was counted once. The chain has TRBV19 and TRBJ1-5, with a weak D call TRBD1 (6 bases). The CDR3 sequence is 16 residues long. Trimming stripped 5 bases from V and 1 base from J, with 15 bases between. Per germline, CDR1 LNHDA and CDR2 SQIVND (reference sequence). CDR3 DNA sequence: TGTGCCAGTAGTCACCTGGTAGGGGGAAGCAATCAGCCCCAGCATTTT. It specifies CASSHLVGGSNQPQHF.